This entry is about one TCR beta chain. Its antigen remains unidentified. This CDR3 spans 14 amino acids. TCRdb reprocessed the 5' RACE reads, with one entry per CDR3 protein and no DNA. The sample table sets out fewer than 400,000 distinct CDR3 sequences. This sample is part of a study of T cells expressing NK-cell markers. Overall study: Cells sorted as CD3+CD56+NKG2C+, CD3+CD56+NKG2C- and CD3+CD56-NKG2C+ T cells supplied the TCR beta repertoires. Regarding the study as a whole: The leading position in the CD3+CD56-NKG2C+ fraction of several donors also went to these clonotypes. Of the CD8+ T cells in about 6 donors, roughly 1.0-7.5% belonged to dominant NKG2C+ clonotypes.

Input material: blood T cells: a sorted CD56 or NKG2C T cell subset, CD4+ or CD8+ T cells, or bulk PBMC T cells (not recorded which). The rearrangement uses TRBV12-3 or TRBV12-4 and TRBJ2-7; TCRdb designates TRBD2, a call that cannot be tested without DNA. The clonotype comes from a man aged 18-70 years in good health. CDR3 region: CASRASGQLYEQYF.